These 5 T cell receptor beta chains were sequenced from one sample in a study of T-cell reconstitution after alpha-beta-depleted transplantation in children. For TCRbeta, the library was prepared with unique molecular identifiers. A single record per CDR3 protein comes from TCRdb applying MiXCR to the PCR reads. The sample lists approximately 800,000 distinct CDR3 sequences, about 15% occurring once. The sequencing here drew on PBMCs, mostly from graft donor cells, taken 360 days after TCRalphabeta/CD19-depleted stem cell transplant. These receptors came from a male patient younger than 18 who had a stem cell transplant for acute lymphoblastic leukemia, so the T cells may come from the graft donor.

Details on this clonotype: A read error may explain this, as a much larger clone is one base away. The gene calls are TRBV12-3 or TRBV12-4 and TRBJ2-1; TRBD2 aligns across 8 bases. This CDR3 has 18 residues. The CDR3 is CTSSLESLGTRNYNEQFF. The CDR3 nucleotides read TGTACCAGCAGTTTAGAATCTCTCGGGACTAGAAACTACAATGAGCAGTTCTTC.

The CDR3 region is CASRSTRGSSNYGYTF. The CDR3 bases are TGCGCCAGCAGATCCACGCGGGGGAGTAGTAACTATGGCTACACCTTC. The gene calls are TRBV4-1 and TRBJ1-2; D may be TRBD1 (5 bases). Germline V gene sequence: CDR1 MGHRA, CDR2 YSYEKL. The CDR3 consists of 16 residues. Trimming took 6 bases from V and 1 from J, leaving 18 bases between them.

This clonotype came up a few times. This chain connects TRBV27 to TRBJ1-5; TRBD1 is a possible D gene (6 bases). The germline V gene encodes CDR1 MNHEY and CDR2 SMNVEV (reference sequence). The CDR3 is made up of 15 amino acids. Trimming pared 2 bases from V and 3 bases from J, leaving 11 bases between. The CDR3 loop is CASSLRGQVNQPQHF. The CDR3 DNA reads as TGTGCCAGCAGTTTAAGGGGACAAGTCAATCAGCCCCAGCATTTT.

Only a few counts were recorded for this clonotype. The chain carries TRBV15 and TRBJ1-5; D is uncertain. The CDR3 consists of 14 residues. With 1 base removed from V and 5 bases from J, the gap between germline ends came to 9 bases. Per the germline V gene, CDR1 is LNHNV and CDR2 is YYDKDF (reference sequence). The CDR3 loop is CATSRVWGDQPQHF. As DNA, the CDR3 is TGTGCCACCAGCAGAGTTTGGGGTGATCAGCCCCAGCATTTT. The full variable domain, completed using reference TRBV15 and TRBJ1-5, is DAMVIQNPRYQVTQFGKPVTLSCSQTLNHNVMYWYQQKSSQAPKLLFHYYDKDFNNEADTPDNFQSRRPNTSFCFLDIRSPGLGDTAMYLCATSRVWGDQPQHFGDGTRLSIL.

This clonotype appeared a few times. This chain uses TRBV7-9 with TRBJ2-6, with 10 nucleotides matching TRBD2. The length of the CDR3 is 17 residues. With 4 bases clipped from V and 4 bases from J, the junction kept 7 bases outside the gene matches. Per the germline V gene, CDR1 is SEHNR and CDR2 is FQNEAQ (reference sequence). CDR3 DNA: TGTGCCAGCAGCTCGCATAGCGGGAGGTCAGGGGCCAACGTCCTGACTTTC. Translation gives CASSSHSGRSGANVLTF.